These 31 T cell receptor beta chains originate from one sample sequenced in a study of cytomegalovirus exposure and HLA in healthy donors. Researchers ran the PCR with 60 Vbeta and 13 Jbeta primers. Method: immunoSEQ multiplex PCR; TCRdb's copy keeps in-frame clones and lacks some. The sample shows roughly 180,000 clones, approximately 86% of them seen only once. Sequencing was done on a sample of PBMCs. The receptors were gathered from a male donor in good health and CMV-seronegative.

This clone is a singleton in its sample. The chain uses TRBV5-8 and TRBJ1-3, with TRBD1 matching over 7 bases. The ends lost 1 base at V and 2 bases at J; junction bases unmatched: 6. CDR3 length: 16 amino acids. Per germline, CDR1 SGHTS and CDR2 YDEGEE. Written as DNA, the CDR3 is TGTGCCAGCAGCTTGCACAGGGGAGTGACTGGAAACACCATATATTTT. Amino acid sequence: CASSLHRGVTGNTIYF.

The chain combines TRBV19 with TRBJ2-2; a weak D match, TRBD1 (5 bases). Trimming cost V 3 bases and J 6 bases, with 11 bases left between them. The CDR3 length is 14 residues. Germline V lookup: CDR1 LNHDA, CDR2 SQIVND (reference sequence). DNA for the CDR3: TGTGCCAGTAGTATCAGGGTGGGGTCCGGGGAGCTGTTTTTT. It yields the protein CASSIRVGSGELFF.

This clone was seen more than once but under ten times. The J gene is TRBJ1-1, the V gene TRBV11-2; D may be TRBD1 (6 bases). This CDR3 is 14 amino acids long. Germline CDR1 is SGHAT and CDR2 is FQNNGV. The V gene lost 4 bases and the J gene lost 0 bases, with 9 bases spanning the gap. The CDR3, as DNA: TGTGCCAGCAGCTCGTCAGGGGTGAACACTGAAGCTTTCTTT. It is translated as CASSSSGVNTEAFF.

The chain uses TRBV28 and TRBJ1-1; 10 positions match TRBD1. The CDR3 loop spans 16 amino acids. V was clipped by 4 bases and J by 0 bases; unmatched bases: 5. Per the germline V gene, CDR1 is MDHEN and CDR2 is SYDVKM. The CDR3, as DNA: TGTGCCAGCAGTTCGGGGACAGGGGTTATGAACACTGAAGCTTTCTTT. This codes for CASSSGTGVMNTEAFF.

This sequence joins TRBV7-2 and TRBJ1-1; D not resolved. CDR3 length: 11 amino acids. V lost 3 bases, J lost 5 bases, and 4 bases lay in between. Germline CDR1 SGHTA, CDR2 FQGNSA. The CDR3 sequence: CASSLYTEAFF. CDR3 coding DNA: TGTGCCAGCAGCTTGTATACTGAAGCTTTCTTT.

The J gene is TRBJ2-7, the V gene TRBV7-3; 7 bases are shared with TRBD1. This CDR3 is 13 amino acids long. Germline V gene lookup returns CDR1 SGHTA and CDR2 FQGTGA. Germline trimming cut 5 bases from V and 3 bases from J; bases unmatched to any gene: 4. This CDR3 is CASSTRQGYEQYF. CDR3 DNA sequence: TGTGCCAGCAGCACCCGACAGGGCTACGAGCAGTACTTC.

The genes are TRBV5-1 and TRBJ2-2, with D possibly TRBD2 on 6 matching bases. The CDR3 is 14 amino acids. Trimming took off 2 bases at V and 6 bases at J, with 11 bases between the two ends. Per germline, CDR1 SGHRS and CDR2 YFSETQ. CDR3 sequence (DNA): TGCGCCAGCAGCTTAGCAGGGAGGTCCGGGGAGCTGTTTTTT. Translating gives CASSLAGRSGELFF. Using reference TRBV5-1 and TRBJ2-2 for the parts outside the CDR3, the full variable domain is KAGVTQTPRYLIKTRGQQVTLSCSPISGHRSVSWYQQTPGQGLQFLFEYFSETQRNKGNFPGRFSGRQFSNSRSEMNVSTLELGDSALYLCASSLAGRSGELFFGEGSRLTVL.

The rearrangement links TRBV19 to TRBJ1-4; TRBD1 matches 10 bases. The V gene's germline CDR1 is LNHDA and CDR2 SQIVND (reference sequence). V trimming: 9 bases; J trimming: 0 bases; junction bases outside the gene matches: 4. The CDR3 is 15 residues long. The CDR3 region has the DNA TGTGCCAGCGGGACAGGGGTGTCAACTAATGAAAAACTGTTTTTT. This codes for CASGTGVSTNEKLFF.

The chain couples TRBV11-2 to TRBJ1-2; D unclear. The germline gives CDR1 SGHAT, CDR2 FQNNGV. Deletions cut 5 bases from V and 4 bases from J, with 11 bases between. The CDR3 covers 13 residues. CDR3 nucleotides: TGTGCCAGCAGCAGCTTTCCCGGCTATGGCTACACCTTC. As protein: CASSSFPGYGYTF.

The chain uses TRBV11-2 and TRBJ1-5; weak D call: TRBD1 (5 bases). V was shortened by 1 base and J by 6 bases, with 10 bases between the two germline ends. Germline loops: CDR1 SGHAT, CDR2 FQNNGV. The CDR3 totals 14 residues. CDR3 loop: CASSLAGLSQPQHF. CDR3 sequence (DNA): TGTGCCAGCAGCTTAGCAGGGCTCAGTCAGCCCCAGCATTTT.

This clone has more than one count but fewer than ten. The chain recombines TRBV6-1 with TRBJ1-2; a possible D gene is TRBD1 (5 bases). The V and J ends lost 0 bases and 5 bases respectively, with 10 bases between them. CDR1 MNHNS and CDR2 SASEGT come from the germline V gene. The CDR3 sequence is 14 residues long. CDR3 region: CASSEARGVYGYTF. The CDR3 DNA is TGTGCCAGCAGTGAAGCCCGGGGGGTATATGGCTACACCTTC.

DNA for the CDR3: TGTGCCAGCAGTGACGGGGCAGGACCCCTCCACTTT. Encoded protein: CASSDGAGPLHF. The genes are TRBV6-4 and TRBJ1-6; weak D call: TRBD1 (5 bases). V lost 2 bases and J 12 bases, leaving 8 bases between the germline ends. The germline gives CDR1 MRHNA, CDR2 SNTAGT. The CDR3 contains 12 residues.

This rearrangement joins TRBV6-1 to TRBJ2-7; D is possibly TRBD1 (5 bases). The germline V and J ends were trimmed by 8 bases and 1 base, with 6 bases remaining between them. This CDR3 has 11 amino acids. The V gene's germline CDR1 is MNHNS and CDR2 SASEGT. This CDR3 is CASDRSYEQYF. In DNA, the CDR3 is TGTGCCAGCGACAGATCCTACGAGCAGTACTTC.

The J gene is TRBJ2-7, the V gene TRBV27; TRBD2 agrees at 13 bases. Germline V gene data show CDR1 as MNHEY and CDR2 as SMNVEV (reference sequence). J was trimmed by 2 bases and V by 0 bases; bases with no gene match: 4. The CDR3 totals 17 residues. CDR3 residues: CASSLSAGLAGAYEQYF. Written as DNA, the CDR3 is TGTGCCAGCAGTTTATCGGCCGGACTAGCGGGGGCCTACGAGCAGTACTTC.

This clone has just a few counts. The chain couples TRBV10-3 to TRBJ1-3; D is unresolved. The CDR3 sequence is 13 residues long. With 8 bases removed from V and 4 bases from J, the gap between germline ends came to 12 bases. Germline CDR1 is ENHRY and CDR2 is SYGVKD. The CDR3 spells CAIGSGSGNTIYF. The CDR3 DNA reads TGTGCCATCGGATCAGGATCAGGAAACACCATATATTTT.

The V and J genes are TRBV7-8 and TRBJ1-3; 9 bases are a match to TRBD1. The CDR3 is 17 amino acids. From germline, CDR1 is SGHVS and CDR2 FQNEAQ. J lost 4 bases, V lost 1 base, and 8 bases had no gene match. CDR3 loop: CASSLVTGGAGGNTIYF. The CDR3 DNA reads TGTGCCAGCAGCTTAGTCACAGGGGGCGCGGGAGGAAACACCATATATTTT.

This chain uses TRBV25-1 with TRBJ2-7, with no clear D. V was pared by 4 bases and J by 3 bases, with 4 bases between. The CDR3 has 11 residues. From germline, CDR1 is MGHDK and CDR2 SYGVNS. The CDR3 DNA reads TGTGCCAGCAGTGCCTACTACGAGCAGTACTTC. It specifies CASSAYYEQYF.

The rearrangement uses TRBV18 and TRBJ1-2; the match to TRBD1 covers 8 bases. V lost 1 base to trimming and J lost 3 bases; unmatched junction nucleotides: 1. This CDR3 region has 14 residues. Germline V CDR1 and CDR2: KGHSH, LQKENI. The CDR3 loop is CASSPQTGDYGYTF. In DNA, the CDR3 is TGTGCCAGCTCACCACAGACAGGGGACTATGGCTACACCTTC. Supplemented by reference TRBV18 and TRBJ1-2, the full variable domain reads NAGVMQNPRHLVRRRGQEARLRCSPMKGHSHVYWYRQLPEEGLKFMVYLQKENIIDESGMPKERFSAEFPKEGPSILRIQQVVRGDSAAYFCASSPQTGDYGYTFGSGTRLTVV.

This chain connects TRBV15 to TRBJ1-1; unclear D gene. Germline CDR1 is LNHNV and CDR2 is YYDKDF (reference sequence). Deletions cut 0 bases from V and 0 bases from J, with 8 bases between. The CDR3 totals 15 residues. CDR3 region: CATSRDLNMNTEAFF. The CDR3 DNA follows: TGTGCCACCAGCAGAGATCTGAACATGAACACTGAAGCTTTCTTT.

The chain recombines TRBV29-1 with TRBJ2-7, with 7 positions matching TRBD2. The length of the CDR3 is 14 residues. With V trimmed by 6 bases and J by 2 bases, 10 bases remained unmatched. Germline CDR1 is SQVTM and CDR2 is ANQGSEA. In DNA form, the CDR3 reads TGCAGCGTCGCGGGGCGGGAGATGCCCTACGAGCAGTACTTC. Its translation is CSVAGREMPYEQYF.

The rearrangement links TRBV29-1 to TRBJ1-4; 7 bases match TRBD1. The CDR3 contains 12 residues. Per germline, CDR1 SQVTM and CDR2 ANQGSEA. The ends lost 6 bases at V and 10 bases at J; junction bases unmatched: 8. CDR3 in DNA: TGCAGCGTGACAGGGCAAAAGGGAAAACTGTTTTTT. It codes for CSVTGQKGKLFF.

The CDR3 DNA sequence: TGTGCCACCAGCAGAGATTCCCCAAACACTGAAGCTTTCTTT. Translation: CATSRDSPNTEAFF. This chain uses TRBV15 with TRBJ1-1; D is unresolved. The CDR3 spans 14 residues. The germline V and J ends were trimmed by 0 bases and 2 bases, with 7 bases remaining between them. CDR1 and CDR2 from the germline V gene are LNHNV and YYDKDF (reference sequence). The full variable domain, rest sourced from reference TRBV15 and TRBJ1-1, is DAMVIQNPRYQVTQFGKPVTLSCSQTLNHNVMYWYQQKSSQAPKLLFHYYDKDFNNEADTPDNFQSRRPNTSFCFLDIRSPGLGDTAMYLCATSRDSPNTEAFFGQGTRLTVV.

J is TRBJ2-7 and V is TRBV6-1; D might be TRBD1 (5 bases). The CDR3 covers 11 residues. V was trimmed by 11 bases and J by 6 bases, leaving 14 bases between them. Germline V CDR1 and CDR2: MNHNS, SASEGT. The CDR3 DNA follows: TGTGCCGCCAGGGTGTCGGGCGAGCAGTACTTC. Its translation: CAARVSGEQYF.

The CDR3 is CASSSQGSYNSPLHF. CDR3 coding DNA: TGCGCCAGCAGCTCTCAGGGTTCCTATAATTCACCCCTCCACTTT. This chain connects TRBV5-1 to TRBJ1-6; D possibly corresponds to TRBD1 (5 bases). The CDR3 runs to 15 residues. The ends were cut back, 3 bases at V and 1 base at J, with 8 bases in the middle. Germline lookup yields CDR1 SGHRS and CDR2 YFSETQ.

The chain combines TRBV4-1 with TRBJ2-1; TRBD1 agrees at 7 bases. CDR3 length equals 14 residues. V shed 0 bases and J 10 bases; nucleotides not matched to a gene: 6. Per the germline V gene, CDR1 is MGHRA and CDR2 is YSYEKL. The CDR3 coding sequence is TGCGCCAGCAGCCAAGACAGTCCGGGACAGGAGCAGTTCTTC. It specifies CASSQDSPGQEQFF.

The chain recombines TRBV9 with TRBJ2-2, with TRBD1 identical over 12 bases. V trimming: 4 bases; J trimming: 7 bases; junction bases outside the gene matches: 8. The CDR3 runs 16 residues. Germline V CDR1 and CDR2: SGDLS, YYNGEE. The CDR3 loop reads CASSRTGQGAGGELFF. The CDR3 coding sequence is TGTGCCAGCAGCCGCACGGGACAGGGGGCCGGCGGGGAGCTGTTTTTT.

This chain links TRBV5-1 with TRBJ2-5; the D gene is possibly TRBD1 (5 bases). V was cut by 1 base and J by 1 base, with 11 bases left in between. CDR3 length equals 15 residues. CDR1 and CDR2 (germline): SGHRS, YFSETQ. The CDR3 protein is CASSLLTDGQETQYF. CDR3 DNA sequence: TGCGCCAGCAGCTTGCTGACAGACGGCCAAGAGACCCAGTACTTC.

J is TRBJ2-2 and V is TRBV7-9, with TRBD2 as a possible D gene (6 bases). The germline V gene has CDR1 SEHNR and CDR2 FQNEAQ (reference sequence). This CDR3 contains 13 residues. V was clipped by 5 bases and J by 5 bases, with 9 bases between them. The CDR3 loop reads CASSPGLTGELFF. Written as DNA, the CDR3 is TGTGCCAGCAGCCCTGGACTAACCGGGGAGCTGTTTTTT.

This chain joins TRBV29-1 and TRBJ2-3, with a tentative D call TRBD2 (6 bases). Trimming removed 4 bases from V and 1 base from J, with 15 bases in between. The CDR3 loop spans 15 amino acids. In germline, CDR1 is SQVTM, CDR2 ANQGSEA. In nucleotides, the CDR3 is TGCAGCGTTGTTTCTGTAGCGGAACGCACAGATACGCAGTATTTT. Its protein product is CSVVSVAERTDTQYF.

The chain joins TRBV6-6 to TRBJ2-1, with D perhaps matching TRBD1 (6 bases). The germline CDR1 and CDR2 sequences are MNHNY and SVGAGI (reference sequence). Trimming took 3 bases from V and 8 from J, leaving 14 bases between them. The CDR3 consists of 14 residues. CDR3 amino acids: CASSYLQGWDEQFF. CDR3 sequence (DNA): TGTGCCAGCAGTTATTTGCAGGGGTGGGATGAGCAGTTCTTC.

The chain links TRBV11-1 to TRBJ2-7, with 10 bases fitting TRBD2. From germline, CDR1 is SGHAT and CDR2 FQDESV (reference sequence). Trimming removed 3 bases from V and 3 bases from J; junction bases left unmatched: 5. The CDR3 is made up of 15 amino acids. CDR3 loop: CASSFPSGGNYEQYF. CDR3 DNA sequence: TGTGCCAGCAGCTTCCCTAGCGGGGGAAACTACGAGCAGTACTTC.